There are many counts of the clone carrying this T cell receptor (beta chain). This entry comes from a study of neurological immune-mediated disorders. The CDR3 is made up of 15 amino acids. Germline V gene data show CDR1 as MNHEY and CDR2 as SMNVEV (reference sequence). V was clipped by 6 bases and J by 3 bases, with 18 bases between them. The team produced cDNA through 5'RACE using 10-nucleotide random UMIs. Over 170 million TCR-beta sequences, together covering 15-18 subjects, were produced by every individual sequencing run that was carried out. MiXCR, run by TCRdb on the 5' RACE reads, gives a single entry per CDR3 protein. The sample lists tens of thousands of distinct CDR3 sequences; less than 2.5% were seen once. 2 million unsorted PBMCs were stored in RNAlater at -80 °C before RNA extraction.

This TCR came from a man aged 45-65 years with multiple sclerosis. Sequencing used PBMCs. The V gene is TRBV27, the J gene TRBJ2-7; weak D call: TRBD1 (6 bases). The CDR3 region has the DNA TGTGCCAGCAGACGTCAACGGGACACGTTCTACGAGCAGTACTTC. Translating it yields CASRRQRDTFYEQYF.